One and the same sample provided the 21 T cell receptor beta chains below, sequenced in a study of blood T cell repertoires in COVID-19 (dated by TCRdb to 2018 to 2020). The library was prepared using the immunoSEQ multiplex PCR assay. Here the immuneACCESS table is served through TCRdb, limited to in-frame sequences with V and J called. Missing clones are a known gap in these copies; in checked studies unresolved V genes cover under half, and the rest lacks a known reason. In this sample the table shows around 68,000 clones, 75% to 90% of which occur a single time. Jointly, the top ten make up 2.5% to 3% of the sample. Input material: peripheral blood. Every receptor here comes from a man aged 50 to 60 with acute or convalescent COVID-19.

The genes are TRBV5-1 and TRBJ1-1; D possibly corresponds to TRBD1 (6 bases). Trimming took off 0 bases at V and 0 bases at J, with 12 bases between the two ends. CDR1 and CDR2 from the germline V gene are SGHRS and YFSETQ. The length of the CDR3 is 16 residues. The CDR3 spells CASSLADSIMNTEAFF. The CDR3 DNA is TGCGCCAGCAGCTTGGCGGACAGCATCATGAACACTGAAGCTTTCTTT.

The rearrangement links TRBV10-2 to TRBJ1-1, with TRBD1 identical over 9 bases. This CDR3 comprises 12 residues. J lost 3 bases, V lost 8 bases, and 1 base had no gene match. The germline V gene encodes CDR1 WSHSY and CDR2 SAAADI. In DNA form, the CDR3 reads TGCGCCAGCGGACAGGGGTACACTGAAGCTTTCTTT. Its protein product is CASGQGYTEAFF.

This clone was recorded only once. The rearrangement uses TRBV3-1 (or the pseudogene TRBV3-2) and TRBJ1-3, with a weak D call TRBD1 (6 bases). V lost 8 bases to trimming and J lost 9 bases, with 14 bases between them. The CDR3 has 12 residues. Germline V gene lookup returns CDR1 LGHDT and CDR2 YNNKEL (reference sequence). CDR3 coding DNA: TGTGCCAGCTCCGCAGGGGCTACCACCATATATTTT. Translating it yields CASSAGATTIYF.

The chain carries TRBV6-5 and TRBJ1-2; TRBD1 aligns across 10 bases. Germline CDR1 is MNHEY and CDR2 is SVGAGI. The CDR3 length is 14 residues. Trimming at V came to 5 bases and at J to 4 bases, leaving 4 bases not matched to a gene. Here the CDR3 DNA reads TGTGCCAGCAGTCAGACAGGGGGCGGCTATGGCTACACCTTC. Amino acids: CASSQTGGGYGYTF.

The chain has TRBV18 and TRBJ2-7; TRBD1 matches 8 bases. The CDR3 sequence is 14 residues long. Germline V lookup: CDR1 KGHSH, CDR2 LQKENI. J gave up 2 bases and V 4 bases, and 4 bases lay outside the gene matches. CDR3 sequence (DNA): TGTGCCAGCTCACAGGGACAGGCCCCCTACGAGCAGTACTTC. Amino acids: CASSQGQAPYEQYF.

This clone was picked up one time. The CDR3 coding sequence is TGTGCCAGCAGCCCCCTGGACAGGGGGCTGGTCACTGAAGCTTTCTTT. The encoded protein is CASSPLDRGLVTEAFF. This rearrangement joins TRBV13 to TRBJ1-1; 11 nucleotides line up with TRBD1. The V segment lost 5 bases and the J segment 4 bases; nucleotides outside the gene matches: 9. CDR1 PRHDT and CDR2 FYEKMQ come from the germline V gene (reference sequence). CDR3 length equals 16 residues.

The V and J genes are TRBV10-3 and TRBJ2-3; 8 positions match TRBD2. The V segment lost 3 bases and the J segment 4 bases; nucleotides outside the gene matches: 6. Germline CDR1 ENHRY, CDR2 SYGVKD. The CDR3 covers 15 residues. CDR3 residues: CAISDPSGSADTQYF. In DNA form, the CDR3 reads TGTGCCATCAGTGACCCCAGCGGGAGTGCAGATACGCAGTATTTT.

This chain links TRBV29-1 with TRBJ2-2; TRBD2 matches at 8 bases. This CDR3 comprises 15 residues. The junction had 5 bases not matched to a gene; V was cut back by 4 bases and J by 1 base. Per the germline V gene, CDR1 is SQVTM and CDR2 is ANQGSEA. The CDR3 region is CSVGLLAENTGELFF. The CDR3 nucleotides are TGCAGCGTTGGTTTACTAGCGGAGAACACCGGGGAGCTGTTTTTT.

The J gene is TRBJ1-1, the V gene TRBV3-1 (or the pseudogene TRBV3-2), with D maybe TRBD1 (6 bases). The CDR3 is 14 residues long. Germline assignment: CDR1 LGHDT and CDR2 YNNKEL (reference sequence). Trimming took 4 bases from V and 10 from J, leaving 19 bases between them. Written as DNA, the CDR3 is TGTGCCAGCAGCCCCCCCGCGCAGGGGAGCCCAGCTTTCTTT. As protein: CASSPPAQGSPAFF.

This chain links TRBV20-1 with TRBJ1-1, with a weak D call TRBD1 (6 bases). Germline lookup yields CDR1 DFQATT and CDR2 SNEGSKA (reference sequence). The CDR3 consists of 14 residues. The V end lost 3 bases, the J end lost 1 base, and 12 bases lay between the germline ends. DNA of the CDR3: TGCAGTGCTAGTAGGGCCAGGGGGAACACTGAAGCTTTCTTT. It yields the protein CSASRARGNTEAFF.

The chain recombines TRBV4-1 with TRBJ1-4, with TRBD1 as a possible D gene (6 bases). The V gene's germline CDR1 is MGHRA and CDR2 YSYEKL. This CDR3 spans 15 amino acids. Trimming cost V 3 bases and J 11 bases, with 19 bases left between them. The DNA of the CDR3 is TGCGCCAGCAGCCAGGGGGCGGACGCAAGCTGGAAACTGTTTTTT. This codes for CASSQGADASWKLFF.

The chain is built from TRBV29-1 and TRBJ2-7; TRBD2 aligns across 11 bases. Germline-derived CDR1 and CDR2 are SQVTM and ANQGSEA. The CDR3 is made up of 15 amino acids. The V and J ends lost 6 bases and 6 bases, in that order; junction bases with no gene match: 13. In DNA, the CDR3 is TGCAGCGTCCCGTCGACTAGCGGGATCGAAGCCGAGCAGTACGTC. Translated: CSVPSTSGIEAEQYV.

The chain combines TRBV18 with TRBJ2-5; weak D call: TRBD1 (6 bases). The V gene lost 0 bases and the J gene lost 5 bases, with 10 bases spanning the gap. This CDR3 comprises 14 residues. CDR1 is KGHSH and CDR2 is LQKENI in the germline V gene. CDR3 nucleotides: TGTGCCAGCTCACCACCCGGGGACATGGAGACCCAGTACTTC. Translating it yields CASSPPGDMETQYF.

The chain is built from TRBV24-1 and TRBJ2-2; possible D gene TRBD1, 6 bases. The CDR3 length is 14 residues. Germline V gene lookup returns CDR1 KGHDR and CDR2 SFDVKD. V lost 2 bases and J 9 bases, leaving 12 bases between the germline ends. CDR3: CATSDSGTSRELFF. CDR3 coding DNA: TGTGCCACCAGTGATTCAGGGACAAGTAGGGAGCTGTTTTTT.

The J gene is TRBJ2-5, the V gene TRBV5-1; weak D call: TRBD2 (6 bases). The CDR3 runs to 15 residues. Germline-derived CDR1 and CDR2 are SGHRS and YFSETQ. Trimming shortened V by 3 bases and J by 2 bases, and 14 bases separated the two germline ends. In DNA, the CDR3 is TGCGCCAGCAGCTCAGCCCCGGGGGTACAAGAGACCCAGTACTTC. It translates to CASSSAPGVQETQYF.

The DNA of the CDR3 is TGTGCCAGCAGGCCCCCGGGACTAGCGGGAGTATATAGCACAGATACGCAGTATTTT. Translation: CASRPPGLAGVYSTDTQYF. The V gene is TRBV28, the J gene TRBJ2-3; 14 bases line up with TRBD2. Unmatched junction bases numbered 11, after V lost 6 bases and J lost 0 bases. The CDR3 totals 19 residues. Per germline, CDR1 MDHEN and CDR2 SYDVKM. The whole variable domain, remainder taken from reference TRBV28 and TRBJ2-3, is DVKVTQSSRYLVKRTGEKVFLECVQDMDHENMFWYRQDPGLGLRLIYFSYDVKMKEKGDIPEGYSVSREKKERFSLILESASTNQTSMYLCASRPPGLAGVYSTDTQYFGPGTRLTVL.

The chain combines TRBV19 with TRBJ2-3; TRBD1 aligns across 7 bases. Germline V lookup: CDR1 LNHDA, CDR2 SQIVND (reference sequence). There are 15 residues in the CDR3. V lost 5 bases to trimming and J lost 2 bases; unmatched junction nucleotides: 7. Here the CDR3 DNA reads TGTGCCAGTAGTCGACCGGGACAGATCACAGATACGCAGTATTTT. Translating it yields CASSRPGQITDTQYF. Supplemented by reference TRBV19 and TRBJ2-3, the full variable domain reads DGGITQSPKYLFRKEGQNVTLSCEQNLNHDAMYWYRQDPGQGLRLIYYSQIVNDFQKGDIAEGYSVSREKKESFPLTVTSAQKNPTAFYLCASSRPGQITDTQYFGPGTRLTVL.

The chain combines TRBV7-9 with TRBJ2-1; tentatively, D is TRBD1 (6 bases). This CDR3 spans 12 amino acids. Germline V gene data show CDR1 as SEHNR and CDR2 as FQNEAQ (reference sequence). V lost 4 bases to trimming and J lost 9 bases, with 10 bases between them. CDR3 sequence reads: CASSSAGVEQFF. CDR3 nucleotide sequence: TGTGCCAGCAGCTCGGCAGGGGTTGAGCAGTTCTTC.

V usage is TRBV3-1 (or the pseudogene TRBV3-2) and J usage is TRBJ1-4, with 7 positions matching TRBD1. V shed 0 bases, J shed 11 bases, and the junction held 6 bases outside the gene matches. In germline, CDR1 is LGHDT, CDR2 YNNKEL (reference sequence). The CDR3 is 14 residues long. CDR3 DNA: TGTGCCAGCAGCCAAGAATCGACAGGGTACAAACTGTTTTTT. Translation: CASSQESTGYKLFF.

This chain links TRBV28 with TRBJ2-4, with D possibly TRBD1 on 5 matching bases. CDR1 is MDHEN and CDR2 is SYDVKM in the germline V gene. V was cut by 7 bases and J by 0 bases, with 13 bases left in between. The CDR3 is 15 amino acids. CDR3 DNA sequence: TGTGCCAGCACCGCGGACAACCTAGCCAAAAACATTCAGTACTTC. Protein: CASTADNLAKNIQYF.

The chain uses TRBV5-1 and TRBJ2-7, with 11 bases that match TRBD2. The junction had 20 bases not matched to a gene; V was cut back by 5 bases and J by 4 bases. CDR1 is SGHRS and CDR2 is YFSETQ in the germline V gene. There are 19 residues in the CDR3. The CDR3 DNA follows: TGCGCCAGCAGTCCCCTAGCGGGAGGAACCATATCGCCGGGATACGAGCAGTACTTC. The encoded protein is CASSPLAGGTISPGYEQYF.